This entry lists 22 T cell receptor beta chains sequenced from one sample in a study of technical replicates of blood from several donors. This table comes from immunoSEQ multiplex PCR, and its TCRdb copy is limited to in-frame clones, with some not included. This sample carries some 70,000 clones, around 87% of them seen once, and the ten largest clones take around 5%. The sample comprised PBMCs. The receptors here all came from a human donor in good health. Some clones in this sample may be carry-over from other donors' samples.

The genes are TRBV5-1 and TRBJ2-2; 13 bases match TRBD2. CDR1 and CDR2 (germline): SGHRS, YFSETQ. J gave up 1 base and V 4 bases, and 1 base lay outside the gene matches. CDR3 length: 16 amino acids. The CDR3 sequence is CASSRLAGGNTGELFF. DNA of the CDR3: TGCGCCAGCAGCAGACTAGCGGGGGGGAACACCGGGGAGCTGTTTTTT.

The CDR3 region is CAWSVQGASGYTF. The DNA for the CDR3 is TGTGCCTGGAGTGTACAGGGGGCCAGTGGCTACACCTTC. V gene TRBV30 combines with J gene TRBJ1-2; 9 bases line up with TRBD1. Germline trimming cut 0 bases from V and 7 bases from J; bases unmatched to any gene: 3. The CDR3 spans 13 residues. Germline V gene data show CDR1 as GTSNPN and CDR2 as SVGIG (reference sequence).

The count of this clone is one. The J gene is TRBJ2-1, the V gene TRBV10-3; 7 bases match TRBD2. Trimming took 2 bases from V and 4 from J; bases not matched to a gene: 14. From germline, CDR1 is ENHRY and CDR2 SYGVKD. This CDR3 region has 18 residues. CDR3 nucleotides: TGTGCCATCAGTGAGCCCCGGGGAGGCGGGAGCAGGTACAATGAGCAGTTCTTC. Encoded protein: CAISEPRGGGSRYNEQFF.

The CDR3 nucleotides read TGTGCCAGCAGCGCCAATTCCGGGACTAGCCGAACAGATACGCAGTATTTT. Translation gives CASSANSGTSRTDTQYF. This rearrangement joins TRBV9 to TRBJ2-3; TRBD2 matches 9 bases. The ends lost 3 bases at V and 3 bases at J; junction bases unmatched: 11. The CDR3 runs to 17 residues. Germline V gene lookup returns CDR1 SGDLS and CDR2 YYNGEE.

The DNA of the CDR3 is TGTGCCACCGGACAGGGCAACAATTCACCCCTCCACTTT. Amino acid sequence: CATGQGNNSPLHF. The chain couples TRBV6-5 to TRBJ1-6; 8 bases agree with TRBD1. This CDR3 region has 13 residues. Germline-derived CDR1 and CDR2 are MNHEY and SVGAGI. The V gene end was trimmed by 10 bases and the J gene end by 7 bases; junction bases not matched to a gene: 6.

The gene calls are TRBV7-3 and TRBJ2-1, with a tentative D call TRBD1 (5 bases). Between the trimmed V and J ends, which lost 2 bases and 1 base, there was a span of 6 bases. This CDR3 contains 14 residues. From germline, CDR1 is SGHTA and CDR2 FQGTGA. The CDR3 spells CASSLQGSYNEQFF. CDR3 DNA sequence: TGTGCCAGCAGCTTACAGGGTTCCTACAATGAGCAGTTCTTC.

This chain joins TRBV11-2 and TRBJ1-1; TRBD1 might be the D (6 bases). Germline values: CDR1 SGHAT, CDR2 FQNNGV. The CDR3 totals 14 residues. V was pared by 5 bases and J by 4 bases, with 14 bases between. The CDR3 DNA reads as TGTGCCAGCAGCATTCCGGGACAATTCACTGAAGCTTTCTTT. Its protein product is CASSIPGQFTEAFF. Together with reference TRBV11-2 and TRBJ1-1, the CDR3 gives the full variable domain: EAGVAQSPRYKIIEKRQSVAFWCNPISGHATLYWYQQILGQGPKLLIQFQNNGVVDDSQLPKDRFSAERLKGVDSTLKIQPAKLEDSAVYLCASSIPGQFTEAFFGQGTRLTVV.

This chain uses TRBV12-1 with TRBJ2-7; the table gives TRBD2 as D, unverified against the DNA. TRBV12-1 counts as a pseudogene. The CDR3 is 14 amino acids. The CDR3 DNA reads as TGTGCCAGCAGCTTGGACTGTGGCTCCTACGAGCAGTACTTC. It codes for CASSLDCGSYEQYF.

V is TRBV27 and J is TRBJ2-2, with D possibly TRBD2 on 6 matching bases. V lost 4 bases and J lost 1, with 16 bases in between. The CDR3 totals 17 residues. Germline V gene sequence: CDR1 MNHEY, CDR2 SMNVEV (reference sequence). The CDR3 here is CASSSLAGLKNTGELFF. In nucleotides, the CDR3 is TGTGCCAGCAGTTCCCTTGCCGGACTAAAGAACACCGGGGAGCTGTTTTTT.

The chain couples TRBV4-3 to TRBJ1-5; 7 bases are shared with TRBD1. The germline gives CDR1 LGHNA, CDR2 YSLEER. This CDR3 region has 15 residues. V was clipped by 1 base and J by 2 bases; unmatched bases: 2. The CDR3 reads CASSQGQGGNQPQHF. Written as DNA, the CDR3 is TGCGCCAGCAGCCAAGGACAGGGAGGCAATCAGCCCCAGCATTTT.

V gene TRBV9 combines with J gene TRBJ2-5; D call uncertain. Trimming cost V 0 bases and J 1 base, with 10 bases left between them. This CDR3 is 15 amino acids long. CDR1 and CDR2 (germline): SGDLS, YYNGEE. The CDR3 DNA reads TGTGCCAGCAGCGTAGGTGATCTAAGCCAAGAGACCCAGTACTTC. This encodes CASSVGDLSQETQYF.

The chain carries TRBV4-1 and TRBJ2-7; 8 nucleotides line up with TRBD2. The germline gives CDR1 MGHRA, CDR2 YSYEKL. This CDR3 has 15 residues. With V trimmed by 0 bases and J by 3 bases, 4 bases remained unmatched. CDR3 DNA: TGCGCCAGCAGCCAAGATGCGGGGGGCTACTACGAGCAGTACTTC. Translating it yields CASSQDAGGYYEQYF.

In this sample, this clone turned up once. V usage is TRBV18 and J usage is TRBJ1-1; tentatively, D is TRBD1 (5 bases). CDR3 length: 15 amino acids. The V end lost 2 bases, the J end lost 0 bases, and 10 bases lay between the germline ends. The germline V gene has CDR1 KGHSH and CDR2 LQKENI. The CDR3 nucleotides are TGTGCCAGCTCACCAGGGAAGGGGATGAACACTGAAGCTTTCTTT. Protein: CASSPGKGMNTEAFF.

The chain employs TRBV18 and TRBJ2-1; the match to TRBD2 covers 9 bases. The CDR3 length is 18 residues. J lost 7 bases, V lost 4 bases, and 17 bases had no gene match. Germline V CDR1 and CDR2: KGHSH, LQKENI. Here the CDR3 reads CASSLTPNAGGPRNEQFF. CDR3 coding DNA: TGTGCCAGCTCACTCACGCCCAATGCGGGAGGGCCAAGGAATGAGCAGTTCTTC.

This sequence joins TRBV19 and TRBJ1-2; 7 bases align to TRBD1. Per the germline V gene, CDR1 is LNHDA and CDR2 is SQIVND (reference sequence). The CDR3 contains 11 residues. The trim removed 6 bases at V and 10 bases at J, leaving 5 bases unmatched. The CDR3 coding sequence is TGTGCCAGTAGGGGGACAGTCTACTACACCTTC. It translates to CASRGTVYYTF.

The count of this clone is one. The chain joins TRBV28 to TRBJ2-4; TRBD2 matches 14 bases. The germline V gene encodes CDR1 MDHEN and CDR2 SYDVKM. The CDR3 loop spans 19 amino acids. The J segment lost 3 bases and the V segment lost 5 bases, leaving 12 bases of the junction unmatched. CDR3 bases: TGTGCCAGCAGTGGGTCCGGGACTAGCGGGGGAGTAGGCAAAAACATTCAGTACTTC. Protein: CASSGSGTSGGVGKNIQYF.

This chain links TRBV27 with TRBJ1-4; D is possibly TRBD1 (5 bases). V was shortened by 5 bases and J by 5 bases, with 9 bases between the two germline ends. This CDR3 has 13 amino acids. Germline loops: CDR1 MNHEY, CDR2 SMNVEV (reference sequence). CDR3 bases: TGTGCCAGCAGTCCGAGACAGAATGAAAAACTGTTTTTT. This codes for CASSPRQNEKLFF.

V usage is TRBV5-1 and J usage is TRBJ2-1, with TRBD2 matching over 9 bases. There are 14 residues in the CDR3. The junction had 4 bases not matched to a gene; V was cut back by 6 bases and J by 3 bases. Looked up from germline, CDR1 is SGHRS and CDR2 is YFSETQ. CDR3 protein: CASTAGGGYNEQFF. CDR3 nucleotide sequence: TGCGCCAGCACAGCGGGAGGAGGCTACAATGAGCAGTTCTTC. Filled out from reference TRBV5-1 and TRBJ2-1, the complete variable domain reads KAGVTQTPRYLIKTRGQQVTLSCSPISGHRSVSWYQQTPGQGLQFLFEYFSETQRNKGNFPGRFSGRQFSNSRSEMNVSTLELGDSALYLCASTAGGGYNEQFFGPGTRLTVL.

This clone has only a few counts. V and J are TRBV7-3 and TRBJ1-4; D may be TRBD1 (5 bases). The CDR3 has 13 residues. Trimming removed 5 bases from V and 8 bases from J, with 12 bases in between. The germline V gene encodes CDR1 SGHTA and CDR2 FQGTGA. DNA of the CDR3: TGTGCCAGCAGCGCAGGGTCAGGCGAAAAACTGTTTTTT. Translated: CASSAGSGEKLFF.

The rearrangement joins TRBV19 to TRBJ2-5; tentative D call: TRBD1 (7 bases). The germline V gene has CDR1 LNHDA and CDR2 SQIVND (reference sequence). Trimming removed 5 bases from V and 6 bases from J, with 19 bases in between. The CDR3 sequence is 15 residues long. CDR3 sequence: CASSFASGGLQTQYF. Written as DNA, the CDR3 is TGTGCCAGTAGTTTCGCGTCAGGGGGACTGCAGACCCAGTACTTC.

CDR3 in DNA: TGTGCCAGCAGCGTAGCCAGCGGGAGTCTCACAGATACGCAGTATTTT. Amino acids: CASSVASGSLTDTQYF. The chain couples TRBV9 to TRBJ2-3; 8 positions match TRBD2. J gave up 2 bases and V 0 bases, and 5 bases lay outside the gene matches. The V gene's germline CDR1 is SGDLS and CDR2 YYNGEE. The CDR3 consists of 16 residues.

The chain joins TRBV7-2 to TRBJ1-3; no reliable D call. V lost 5 bases to trimming and J lost 0 bases, with 14 bases between them. Germline loops: CDR1 SGHTA, CDR2 FQGNSA. This CDR3 is built from 16 residues. The CDR3 sequence: CASSNTGSFSGNTIYF. The CDR3 coding sequence is TGTGCCAGCAGCAACACCGGGTCCTTCTCTGGAAACACCATATATTTT. Complete variable domain (other parts from reference TRBV7-2 and TRBJ1-3): GAGVSQSPSNKVTEKGKDVELRCDPISGHTALYWYRQSLGQGLEFLIYFQGNSAPDKSGLPSDRFSAERTGGSVSTLTIQRTQQEDSAVYLCASSNTGSFSGNTIYFGEGSWLTVV.